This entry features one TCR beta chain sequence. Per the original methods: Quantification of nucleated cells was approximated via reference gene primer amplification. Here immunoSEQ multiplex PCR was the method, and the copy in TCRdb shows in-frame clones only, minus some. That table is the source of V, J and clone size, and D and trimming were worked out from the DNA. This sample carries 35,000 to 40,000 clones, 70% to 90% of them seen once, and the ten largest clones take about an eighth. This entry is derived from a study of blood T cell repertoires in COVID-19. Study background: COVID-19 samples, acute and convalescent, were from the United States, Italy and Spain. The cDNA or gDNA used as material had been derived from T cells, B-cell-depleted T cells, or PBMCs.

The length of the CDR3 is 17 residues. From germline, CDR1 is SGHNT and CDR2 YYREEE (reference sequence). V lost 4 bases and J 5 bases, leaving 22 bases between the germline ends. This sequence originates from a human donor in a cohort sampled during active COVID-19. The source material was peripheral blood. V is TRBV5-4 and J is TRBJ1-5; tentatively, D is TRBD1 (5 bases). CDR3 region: CASSRRGGGGDDQPQHF. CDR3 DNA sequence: TGTGCCAGCAGCCGGAGGGGCGGAGGAGGTGATGATCAGCCCCAGCATTTT.